This TCR beta chain was sequenced for a study of blood T cells in healthy people across ages. Together with a sample-barcoded 5' primer, a J-beta primer mix was included in a second PCR lasting about 7 to 11 cycles. TCRdb redid the calling of the 5' RACE reads with MiXCR, one entry per CDR3 protein. The profile shows 650,000 to 800,000 distinct CDR3 sequences, approximately 44% of them singletons. This CDR3 is built from 16 residues. The germline CDR1 and CDR2 sequences are SGDLS and YYNGEE. V gave up 1 base and J gave up 0 bases; unmatched junction bases: 3. Sequencing used blood. The chain is built from TRBV9 and TRBJ2-1; 8 positions match TRBD1. This clonotype was obtained from a man aged 60 to 69 in good health. The CDR3 nucleotides read TGTGCCAGCAGCGTACAGGGGGCCAACTCCTACAATGAGCAGTTCTTC. Its protein product is CASSVQGANSYNEQFF.